This T cell receptor beta chain was recorded in a study of T cells after yellow fever vaccination. MiXCR, run by TCRdb on the 5' RACE reads, gives a single entry per CDR3 protein. The table includes around 600,000 distinct CDR3 sequences, roughly an eighth detected once. The CDR3 spans 15 residues. Trimming pared 11 bases from V and 6 bases from J, leaving 24 bases between. Per the germline V gene, CDR1 is LGHDT and CDR2 is YNNKEL (reference sequence). The sequenced sample was PBMCs, obtained on the day of the yellow fever booster vaccination. The source is a man aged 25 to 40 who received the YFV17D yellow fever vaccine. The chain is built from TRBV3-1 and TRBJ2-3, with D tentatively TRBD1 or TRBD2 (5 bases each). CDR3 residues: CACTQAFGAADTQYF. As DNA, the CDR3 is TGTGCCTGCACCCAAGCCTTCGGGGCAGCCGATACGCAGTATTTT.